The 18 T cell receptor beta chains below were found in one sample sequenced in a study of cytomegalovirus exposure and HLA in healthy donors. The PCR employed 60 Vbeta primers together with 13 Jbeta primers. Here immunoSEQ multiplex PCR was the method, and the copy in TCRdb shows in-frame clones only, minus some. The sample lists about 140,000 clones; about four fifths were seen once. Sample: PBMCs. The source is a man aged 25-45 years in good health.

V usage is TRBV19 and J usage is TRBJ1-1; D might be TRBD1 (6 bases). The length of the CDR3 is 14 residues. V was cut by 5 bases and J by 2 bases, with 12 bases left in between. The germline CDR1 and CDR2 sequences are LNHDA and SQIVND (reference sequence). CDR3: CASSFMDSNTEAFF. CDR3 coding DNA: TGTGCCAGTAGTTTTATGGACAGTAACACTGAAGCTTTCTTT.

This chain uses TRBV5-6 with TRBJ2-2; 12 bases are shared with TRBD2. The CDR3 runs to 14 residues. V gave up 7 bases and J gave up 4 bases; unmatched junction bases: 2. Looked up from germline, CDR1 is SGHDT and CDR2 is YYEEEE. The CDR3 DNA is TGTGCCAGCCGACTAGCGGGGGTCACCGGGGAGCTGTTTTTT. Amino acid sequence: CASRLAGVTGELFF.

The V call is TRBV5-1, the J call TRBJ2-3, with 14 bases aligning to TRBD2. V lost 3 bases to trimming and J lost 2 bases; unmatched junction nucleotides: 5. Germline CDR1 is SGHRS and CDR2 is YFSETQ. The CDR3 runs to 17 residues. CDR3 DNA sequence: TGCGCCAGCAGCTACCGACTAGCGGGAGGGTACACAGATACGCAGTATTTT. This translates into CASSYRLAGGYTDTQYF.

This chain uses TRBV6-5 with TRBJ2-7; maybe TRBD2 (5 bases). V gave up 4 bases and J gave up 2 bases, with 9 bases separating them. The length of the CDR3 is 13 residues. Germline CDR1 and CDR2: MNHEY and SVGAGI. DNA of the CDR3: TGTGCCAGCAGTTGGCCGGGGACCTACGAGCAGTACTTC. Translated, it gives CASSWPGTYEQYF.

This sequence joins TRBV5-6 and TRBJ2-3, with D hard to call. CDR1 is SGHDT and CDR2 is YYEEEE in the germline V gene. V was cut by 4 bases and J by 4 bases, with 16 bases left in between. This CDR3 has 15 amino acids. CDR3 coding DNA: TGTGCCAGCAGCCGAGCAATAGCCCCGCCAGATACGCAGTATTTT. It is translated as CASSRAIAPPDTQYF.

The chain employs TRBV7-6 and TRBJ1-6; no definite D call. V lost 1 base and J 0 bases, leaving 13 bases between the germline ends. The CDR3 consists of 18 residues. From germline, CDR1 is SGHVS and CDR2 FNYEAQ. This CDR3 reads CASSLDPRHSSYNSPLHF. The CDR3 DNA sequence: TGTGCCAGCAGCTTAGATCCTCGTCACAGCTCCTATAATTCACCCCTCCACTTT.

The rearrangement links TRBV27 to TRBJ1-2; 8 bases align to TRBD1. CDR1 is MNHEY, CDR2 SMNVEV, per germline (reference sequence). This CDR3 region has 15 residues. The J segment lost 6 bases and the V segment lost 5 bases, leaving 11 bases of the junction unmatched. This CDR3 is CASSPSSGGVDGYTF. The CDR3 DNA sequence: TGTGCCAGCAGTCCATCTTCAGGGGGCGTTGATGGCTACACCTTC.

The chain links TRBV25-1 to TRBJ2-7, with 7 bases identical to TRBD2. CDR3 length: 15 amino acids. Trimming at V came to 6 bases and at J to 3 bases, leaving 11 bases not matched to a gene. Looked up from germline, CDR1 is MGHDK and CDR2 is SYGVNS. The CDR3 coding sequence is TGTGCCAGCAGCTTGGGGGGACTAAGCTTCTACGAGCAGTACTTC. This sequence encodes CASSLGGLSFYEQYF.

The chain has TRBV5-1 and TRBJ2-5, with TRBD2 matching over 9 bases. Germline CDR1 reads SGHRS; CDR2 reads YFSETQ. This CDR3 has 14 amino acids. V was clipped by 4 bases and J by 5 bases; unmatched bases: 6. In DNA, the CDR3 is TGCGCCAGCAGCCCGGGACTAGCTTCGGAGACCCAGTACTTC. Translating gives CASSPGLASETQYF. The full variable domain, in which reference TRBV5-1 and TRBJ2-5 provide the parts outside the CDR3, is KAGVTQTPRYLIKTRGQQVTLSCSPISGHRSVSWYQQTPGQGLQFLFEYFSETQRNKGNFPGRFSGRQFSNSRSEMNVSTLELGDSALYLCASSPGLASETQYFGPGTRLLVL.

The CDR3 sequence is CASSLTSGSSYNEQFF. The CDR3 bases are TGTGCCAGCAGCTTGACTAGCGGGAGTTCCTACAATGAGCAGTTCTTC. V gene TRBV28 combines with J gene TRBJ2-1; TRBD2 matches 12 bases. V trimming: 6 bases; J trimming: 1 base; junction bases outside the gene matches: 4. The germline gives CDR1 MDHEN, CDR2 SYDVKM. This CDR3 spans 16 amino acids.

This clone was found once. The chain combines TRBV18 with TRBJ2-7; 11 bases line up with TRBD2. CDR1 is KGHSH, CDR2 LQKENI, per germline. CDR3 size: 15 residues. V was pared by 3 bases and J by 7 bases, with 8 bases of the junction left unmatched. The CDR3 DNA reads TGTGCCAGCTCACCTTTTAGCGGGAGGGCCGGGGAGCAGTACTTC. Its translation: CASSPFSGRAGEQYF. Together with reference TRBV18 and TRBJ2-7, the CDR3 gives the full variable domain: NAGVMQNPRHLVRRRGQEARLRCSPMKGHSHVYWYRQLPEEGLKFMVYLQKENIIDESGMPKERFSAEFPKEGPSILRIQQVVRGDSAAYFCASSPFSGRAGEQYFGPGTRLTVT.

The chain couples TRBV18 to TRBJ2-7; no firm D call. Trimming removed 5 bases at V and 5 bases at J, with 7 bases between. This CDR3 is 11 amino acids long. Germline V gene data show CDR1 as KGHSH and CDR2 as LQKENI. CDR3 nucleotides: TGTGCCAGCTCAGCGGTAGACGAGCAGTACTTC. It is translated as CASSAVDEQYF.

This clone was observed a handful of times. The chain employs TRBV11-2 and TRBJ2-1; 11 bases fit TRBD2. V trimming: 5 bases; J trimming: 0 bases; junction bases outside the gene matches: 12. CDR1 is SGHAT and CDR2 is FQNNGV in the germline V gene. The CDR3 consists of 19 residues. The DNA of the CDR3 is TGTGCCAGCAGCACTCCGCCGGGACTAGCGGTTTACTCCTACAATGAGCAGTTCTTC. Translating it yields CASSTPPGLAVYSYNEQFF.

To note about this clone: This same CDR3 is encoded by further DNA sequences in the sample. The V and J genes are TRBV7-9 and TRBJ1-5; D not resolved. Deletions cut 2 bases from V and 4 bases from J, with 6 bases between. CDR3 length: 13 residues. The germline V gene encodes CDR1 SEHNR and CDR2 FQNEAQ (reference sequence). The CDR3 DNA reads as TGTGCCAGCAGCTTATCGGGGAATCAGCCCCAGCATTTT. This translates into CASSLSGNQPQHF. The full variable domain, with the rest looked up from reference TRBV7-9 and TRBJ1-5, is DTGVSQNPRHKITKRGQNVTFRCDPISEHNRLYWYRQTLGQGPEFLTYFQNEAQLEKSRLLSDRFSAERPKGSFSTLEIQRTEQGDSAMYLCASSLSGNQPQHFGDGTRLSIL.

In its sample, this clone was seen once. The chain is built from TRBV6-1 and TRBJ2-5; 11 positions agree with TRBD2. Looked up from germline, CDR1 is MNHNS and CDR2 is SASEGT. The CDR3 is made up of 16 amino acids. The junction had 3 bases not matched to a gene; V was cut back by 0 bases and J by 3 bases. Written as DNA, the CDR3 is TGTGCCAGCAGTGAAGCACTAGCGGGAGTAGAAGAGACCCAGTACTTC. Translating it yields CASSEALAGVEETQYF.

This chain links TRBV11-3 with TRBJ2-2, with 8 bases fitting TRBD1. The CDR3 length is 15 residues. CDR1 is SGHNT and CDR2 is YENEEA in the germline V gene. The V and J ends lost 6 bases and 5 bases, in that order; junction bases with no gene match: 8. CDR3 in DNA: TGTGCCAGCAGTCCACGACAGGGGTTAACCGGGGAGCTGTTTTTT. Amino acids: CASSPRQGLTGELFF. Together with reference TRBV11-3 and TRBJ2-2, the CDR3 gives the full variable domain: EAGVVQSPRYKIIEKKQPVAFWCNPISGHNTLYWYLQNLGQGPELLIRYENEEAVDDSQLPKDRFSAERLKGVDSTLKIQPAELGDSAVYLCASSPRQGLTGELFFGEGSRLTVL.

This clone was detected once. The chain joins TRBV2 to TRBJ1-5; 8 nucleotides match TRBD1. The CDR3 has 13 amino acids. V shed 6 bases, J shed 5 bases, and the junction held 3 bases outside the gene matches. Per germline, CDR1 SNHLY and CDR2 FYNNEI. The CDR3 nucleotides are TGTGCCAGCAGCGGACAGGGACATCAGCCCCAGCATTTT. Translating it yields CASSGQGHQPQHF. Looking up the rest from reference TRBV2 and TRBJ1-5 gives the full variable domain: EPEVTQTPSHQVTQMGQEVILRCVPISNHLYFYWYRQILGQKVEFLVSFYNNEISEKSEIFDDQFSVERPDGSNFTLKIRSTKLEDSAMYFCASSGQGHQPQHFGDGTRLSIL.

The count of this clone is one. The gene calls are TRBV21-1 and TRBJ2-3; the table's D call, TRBD2, was not checked against the DNA. TRBV21-1 is a listed pseudogene. The CDR3 has 15 amino acids. CDR3 in amino acids: CAPVAGGLSTDTQYF. The CDR3 nucleotides are TGTGCCCCTGTGGCGGGAGGCCTTAGCACAGATACGCAGTATTTT.